This T cell receptor (beta chain) was recorded in a study of tumor and adjacent non-tumor tissue in lung cancer. This clonotype turned up a few times. The antigen remains unidentified. Germline CDR1 reads SQVTM; CDR2 reads ANQGSEA. The V gene lost 3 bases and the J gene lost 7 bases, with 18 bases spanning the gap. CDR3 length: 14 residues. Points from the study as a whole: In normal lung, the top 100 clones were significantly more dominant than in tumor. Significantly higher TCR diversity was found in tumor than normal lung. Patients with more diverse tumor TCRs had worse survival.

No cell sorting was done before RNA was extracted from the tissue. The normal lung tissue was taken more than 3 cm from the tumor edge. Chemotherapy-naive patients with new lung cancer underwent thoracic surgery in China, August–late 2014. A modified ARM-PCR protocol with three rounds of nested PCR amplified TCRbeta. A single record per CDR3 protein comes from TCRdb applying MiXCR to the multiplex PCR reads. The table lists 70,000 to 95,000 distinct CDR3 sequences, just over 75% of them singletons. Sequenced input: distant non-tumor lung tissue. The rearrangement uses TRBV29-1 and TRBJ1-2; D is undetermined. This sequence was found in an older man with non-small cell lung cancer. CDR3: CSVDSIGGFSGYTF. Here the CDR3 DNA reads TGCAGCGTTGACTCGATAGGAGGATTTAGTGGCTACACCTTC.